This T cell receptor (beta chain) was identified during a study of cytomegalovirus exposure and HLA in healthy donors. In the study overall: HLA-typed donors contributed around 88 million unique TCRs, which were held in an early data release. General study points: Several V segments, TRBV6-2 and TRBV6-3 among them, could not be told apart and were dropped. In vitro checks showed that a few CMV-associated chains really do target CMV antigens. With DRB1 most and HLA-C fewest, TCR association rates differed between HLA loci in a later analysis.

Germline V gives CDR1 MGHDK, CDR2 SYGVNS. The CDR3 runs to 16 residues. V lost 2 bases and J 4 bases, leaving 18 bases between the germline ends. As regards this clone: As yet, its antigen is unknown.

Both 60 Vbeta primers and 13 Jbeta primers went into the PCR. Sequenced by immunoSEQ multiplex PCR; TCRdb stores in-frame clones only, minus some. The table records about 110,000 clones, about two thirds of them present only once. The TCR sequence derives from a woman in her sixties or seventies in good health and CMV-seropositive. The chain employs TRBV25-1 and TRBJ2-7; D is possibly TRBD2 (5 bases). The sequencing input was PBMCs. The CDR3 region has the DNA TGTGCCAGCAGTGAAGGAGGCGTGGCAGGCCAGTACGAGCAGTACTTC. Its translation: CASSEGGVAGQYEQYF.